Given below is one TCR beta chain in context. TCRdb's table, derived via immunoSEQ multiplex PCR, lists solely in-frame clones and lacks some. The profile shows roughly 66,000 clones, 83% of them singletons. Enrollment shut out patients with autoimmune disease history or systemic immunosuppression. The sample originates from a study of OX40 agonist ivuxolimab in advanced cancers. Study-level background: As their treatment, patients were administered ivuxolimab, an agonistic anti-OX40 (CD134) antibody. Partial responses were seen in three patients, one with hepatocellular carcinoma and two with cutaneous melanoma. Patients were dosed intravenously with ivuxolimab at 0.01 to 10 mg/kg every 2 weeks.

V lost 3 bases, J lost 1 base, and 12 bases stayed unmatched. Germline V lookup: CDR1 KGHSH, CDR2 LQKENI. This CDR3 is 17 amino acids long. The sequencing used CD4+ or CD8+ T cells sorted from blood, collected in a trial of the OX40 agonist ivuxolimab. The sequence derives from an adult with an advanced solid tumor such as melanoma, head and neck, liver or kidney cancer. The chain links TRBV18 to TRBJ2-7, with 7 bases aligning to TRBD1. CDR3 loop: CASSPARGGQTSYEQYF. Written as DNA, the CDR3 is TGTGCCAGCTCACCTGCAAGAGGGGGACAGACTTCCTACGAGCAGTACTTC.